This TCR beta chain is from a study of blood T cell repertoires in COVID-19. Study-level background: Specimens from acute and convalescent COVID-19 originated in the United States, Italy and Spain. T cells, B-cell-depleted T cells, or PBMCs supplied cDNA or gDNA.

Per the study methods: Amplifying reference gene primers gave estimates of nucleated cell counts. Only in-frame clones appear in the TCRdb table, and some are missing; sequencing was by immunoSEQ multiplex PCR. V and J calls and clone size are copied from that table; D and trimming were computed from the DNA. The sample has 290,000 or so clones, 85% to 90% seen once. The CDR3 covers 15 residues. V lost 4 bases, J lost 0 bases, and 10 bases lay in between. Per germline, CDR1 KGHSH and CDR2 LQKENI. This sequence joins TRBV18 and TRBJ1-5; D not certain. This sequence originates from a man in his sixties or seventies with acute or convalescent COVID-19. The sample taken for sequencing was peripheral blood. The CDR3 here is CASSRTTTSNQPQHF. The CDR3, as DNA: TGTGCCAGCTCACGTACCACAACTAGCAATCAGCCCCAGCATTTT.